Shown below are 15 T cell receptor beta chains from a single sample sequenced in a study of blood T cells in healthy people across ages. A J-beta primer mix and a sample-barcoded 5' primer were used in a second PCR of roughly 6 to 11 cycles. TCRdb ran MiXCR on the 5' RACE reads and lists one entry per CDR3 protein. This table has roughly 700,000 distinct CDR3 sequences, around half appearing once. The sequencing input was blood. The receptor set was obtained from a woman in her fifties or sixties in good health.

This clonotype occurred a few times. CDR3 bases: TGCAGTGCTTCCCCAGGGGCTCCAGAGTACAATGAGCAGTTCTTC. Translating it yields CSASPGAPEYNEQFF. This rearrangement joins TRBV20-1 to TRBJ2-1; D might be TRBD1 (6 bases). Germline CDR1 is DFQATT and CDR2 is SNEGSKA (reference sequence). This CDR3 is 15 amino acids long. V gave up 5 bases and J gave up 4 bases, with 18 bases separating them.

This clonotype was seen a handful of times. The rearrangement joins TRBV12-3 or TRBV12-4 to TRBJ2-6; no firm D call. The length of the CDR3 is 14 residues. With 6 bases removed from V and 1 base from J, the gap between germline ends came to 7 bases. The CDR3 loop reads CASRPISGANVLTF. CDR3 nucleotide sequence: TGTGCCAGCAGGCCCATATCTGGGGCCAACGTCCTGACTTTC.

The chain is built from TRBV5-1 and TRBJ2-7; D is uncertain. Germline loops: CDR1 SGHRS, CDR2 YFSETQ. Between the trimmed V and J ends, which lost 3 bases and 6 bases, there was a span of 16 bases. The CDR3 has 14 residues. The chain's CDR3 is CASSSALGPGEQYF. For the CDR3, the DNA is TGCGCCAGCAGCTCGGCCCTAGGACCCGGCGAGCAGTACTTC.

The chain has TRBV21-1 and TRBJ2-5. TRBV21-1 is labeled a pseudogene. The CDR3 runs 13 residues. The CDR3 region has the DNA TGTGCCAGCAGCAAAAAGAGGCAAGAGACCCAGTACTTC. Its protein product is CASSKKRQETQYF.

The chain employs TRBV20-1 and TRBJ2-2; TRBD2 aligns across 8 bases. The CDR3 has 14 residues. Per the germline V gene, CDR1 is DFQATT and CDR2 is SNEGSKA (reference sequence). V was pared by 3 bases and J by 6 bases, with 6 bases of the junction left unmatched. This CDR3 reads CSASGRALAGELFF. The CDR3 coding sequence is TGCAGTGCTAGCGGGAGGGCCCTCGCCGGGGAGCTGTTTTTT.

This clonotype has a handful of counts. V is TRBV29-1 and J is TRBJ2-5; 10 bases align to TRBD1. Germline CDR1 and CDR2: SQVTM and ANQGSEA. There are 14 residues in the CDR3. After removal of 6 bases from V and 5 bases from J, the junction contained 9 bases not matched to a gene. The DNA for the CDR3 is TGCAGCGTGACCGGGACAGGGGAGTCTGAGACCCAGTACTTC. Protein sequence: CSVTGTGESETQYF.

The chain uses TRBV6-1 and TRBJ2-3, with 10 nucleotides matching TRBD2. Losses at the gene ends were 6 bases for V and 2 bases for J; bases not matched to a gene: 5. This CDR3 has 15 residues. Germline V gives CDR1 MNHNS, CDR2 SASEGT. The CDR3 loop is CASRILAGYTDTQYF. CDR3 bases: TGTGCCAGCAGGATACTAGCGGGATACACAGATACGCAGTATTTT.

This CDR3 is CASKSGRASTYEQYF. In DNA form, the CDR3 reads TGTGCCAGCAAAAGTGGCAGGGCCTCCACCTACGAGCAGTACTTC. V usage is TRBV6-2 or TRBV6-3 and J usage is TRBJ2-7; D is perhaps TRBD1 (5 bases). V lost 7 bases and J 2 bases, leaving 18 bases between the germline ends. Germline assignment: CDR1 MNHEY and CDR2 SVGEGT. CDR3 length equals 15 residues.

The chain links TRBV12-3 or TRBV12-4 to TRBJ2-1; D not resolved. Trimming left V 2 bases short and J 6 bases short, with 5 bases between. This CDR3 is 12 amino acids long. The CDR3 DNA sequence: TGTGCCAGCAGTTTAAGGTTCAATGAGCAGTTCTTC. Amino acids: CASSLRFNEQFF.

This chain links TRBV9 with TRBJ2-7, with D hard to call. CDR1 and CDR2 from the germline V gene are SGDLS and YYNGEE. This CDR3 spans 14 amino acids. V dropped 0 bases and J dropped 0 bases, with 7 bases sitting between them. The CDR3 coding sequence is TGTGCCAGCAGCGTAGCCCCGAGCTCCTACGAGCAGTACTTC. It is translated as CASSVAPSSYEQYF.

This clonotype has only a few counts. The CDR3 loop is CSARDGTADGYTF. The CDR3 DNA follows: TGCAGTGCTAGAGATGGGACAGCGGATGGCTACACCTTC. The gene calls are TRBV20-1 and TRBJ1-2; TRBD1 aligns across 7 bases. CDR1 and CDR2 (germline): DFQATT, SNEGSKA (reference sequence). V lost 0 bases, J lost 6 bases, and 4 bases stayed unmatched. The CDR3 runs to 13 residues.

The chain combines TRBV20-1 with TRBJ2-1; 9 bases match TRBD2. Germline V gives CDR1 DFQATT, CDR2 SNEGSKA (reference sequence). There are 16 residues in the CDR3. Germline trimming cut 6 bases from V and 0 bases from J; bases unmatched to any gene: 9. The CDR3 coding sequence is TGCAGTGCCGAGGGCCTAGCGGGGTACTCCTACAATGAGCAGTTCTTC. Translation: CSAEGLAGYSYNEQFF.

V usage is TRBV20-1 and J usage is TRBJ2-7; D uncertain. The J call may be incorrect, as the DNA end agrees better with TRBJ2-5. The CDR3 length is 14 residues. Germline V gives CDR1 DFQATT, CDR2 SNEGSKA (reference sequence). As DNA, the CDR3 is TGCAGTGCTAGTCTTTCCGGATCTGTGGAGACCCAGTACTTC. Amino acids: CSASLSGSVETQYF.

The chain has TRBV5-5 and TRBJ1-1, with 8 bases lining up with TRBD1. The CDR3 sequence is 16 residues long. V gave up 6 bases and J gave up 1 base; unmatched junction bases: 11. CDR1 and CDR2 (germline): SGHKS, YYEKEE (reference sequence). The CDR3 loop is CASNLRSGQANTEAFF. As DNA, the CDR3 is TGTGCCAGCAACCTCCGATCGGGACAGGCGAACACTGAAGCTTTCTTT.

This clonotype came up a few times. The V call is TRBV7-9, the J call TRBJ2-1; 9 nucleotides align to TRBD2. CDR3 length equals 16 residues. V lost 5 bases and J lost 3; bases outside the gene matches: 8. CDR1 SEHNR and CDR2 FQNEAQ come from the germline V gene (reference sequence). CDR3: CASSPPLAGFYNEQFF. The CDR3 DNA is TGTGCCAGCAGCCCCCCTCTAGCGGGGTTCTACAATGAGCAGTTCTTC.